This record covers a single TCR beta chain. Repertoires were generated with immunoSEQ multiplex PCR, while TCRdb's copy carries only in-frame clones and drops some. Altogether 100,000 to 150,000 clones are present, 80% to 85% being singletons, with the ten largest covering 3.8%. This sample was taken from a study of blood T cell repertoires in COVID-19. The origin of this receptor is a woman in her forties or fifties with acute or convalescent COVID-19. The sequenced sample was peripheral blood.

The CDR3 nucleotides read TGTGCCAGCAGCGAGGGGGACCGTCTAAAAAAACTGTTTTTT. Protein: CASSEGDRLKKLFF. The rearrangement joins TRBV9 to TRBJ1-4, with D perhaps matching TRBD1 (6 bases). This CDR3 region has 14 residues. Germline values: CDR1 SGDLS, CDR2 YYNGEE. V gave up 3 bases and J gave up 9 bases, with 15 bases separating them.